This T cell receptor beta chain derives from a study of blood T cell repertoires in COVID-19. Study context: There were acute and convalescent COVID-19 samples, and they came from the United States, Italy and Spain. Sample material is recorded as cDNA or gDNA derived from T cells, B-cell-depleted T cells, or PBMCs.

The germline gives CDR1 LNHDA, CDR2 SQIVND (reference sequence). V was shortened by 5 bases and J by 8 bases, with 21 bases between the two germline ends. This CDR3 is built from 15 residues. In the source study's methods: Amplification of reference gene primers provided the estimated nucleated cell counts. TCRdb's table, derived via immunoSEQ multiplex PCR, lists solely in-frame clones and lacks some. The V and J calls and clone size come from that table; D and trimming were worked out from the DNA. This table holds roughly 250,000 clones, under 85% found once. This chain uses TRBV19 with TRBJ1-1, with D possibly matching TRBD1 (6 bases). This TCR came from a human donor in a cohort sampled during active COVID-19. The sequenced sample consisted of peripheral blood. CDR3 DNA sequence: TGTGCCAGTAGTCCCAGGGGAATTCAGACATTAGAAGCTTTCTTT. Its translation is CASSPRGIQTLEAFF.